These 2 T cell receptor beta chains were sequenced from one sample in a study of CD8+CD57+ T cells in acquired aplastic anemia. Genomic DNA provided the template from which TCR beta VDJ and CDR3 profiles were obtained. TCRdb re-called the reads through MiXCR, storing one row per CDR3 protein. The table shows hundreds of thousands of distinct CDR3 sequences, with 25% to 40% occurring only once. Whoever was chosen for sequencing had shown CD8+CD57+ cell expansion by flow cytometry. The sequenced sample consisted of sorted CD4+, CD8+, or CD8+CD57+ T cells (not recorded which) from PBMCs. Receptors originate from a human donor with aplastic anemia.

This clonotype was detected a few times. This chain joins TRBV30 and TRBJ1-5; D call uncertain. The CDR3 extends over 14 amino acids. Germline CDR1 reads GTSNPN; CDR2 reads SVGIG (reference sequence). V lost 3 bases to trimming and J lost 6 bases, with 15 bases between them. CDR3 in DNA: TGTGCCTGGAGCCCGGCCCCGGGGAGTCAGCCCCAGCATTTT. It codes for CAWSPAPGSQPQHF.

This clonotype occurred many times. This sequence joins TRBV14 and TRBJ2-7; D call uncertain. This CDR3 region has 13 residues. V was shortened by 0 bases and J by 6 bases, with 9 bases between the two germline ends. Per the germline V gene, CDR1 is SGHDN and CDR2 is FVKESK. CDR3 DNA sequence: TGTGCCAGCAGCCAAGAGGTGGGTCGCGAGCAGTACTTC. Encoded protein: CASSQEVGREQYF.